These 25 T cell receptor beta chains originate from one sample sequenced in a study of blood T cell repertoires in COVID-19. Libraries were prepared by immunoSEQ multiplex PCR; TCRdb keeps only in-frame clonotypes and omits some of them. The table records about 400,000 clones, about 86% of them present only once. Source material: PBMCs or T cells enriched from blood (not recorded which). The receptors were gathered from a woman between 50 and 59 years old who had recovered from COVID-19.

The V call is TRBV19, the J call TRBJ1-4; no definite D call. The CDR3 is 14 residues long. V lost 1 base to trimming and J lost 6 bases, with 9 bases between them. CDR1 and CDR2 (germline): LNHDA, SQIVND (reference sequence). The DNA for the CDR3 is TGTGCCAGTAGTATAGCAGGAGGTGATGAAAAACTGTTTTTT. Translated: CASSIAGGDEKLFF.

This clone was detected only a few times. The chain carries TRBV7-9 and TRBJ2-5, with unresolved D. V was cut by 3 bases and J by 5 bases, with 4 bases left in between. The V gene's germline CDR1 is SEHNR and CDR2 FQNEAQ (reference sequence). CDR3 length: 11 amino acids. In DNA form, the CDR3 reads TGTGCCAGCAGCTTCTTGGAGACCCAGTACTTC. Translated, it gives CASSFLETQYF.

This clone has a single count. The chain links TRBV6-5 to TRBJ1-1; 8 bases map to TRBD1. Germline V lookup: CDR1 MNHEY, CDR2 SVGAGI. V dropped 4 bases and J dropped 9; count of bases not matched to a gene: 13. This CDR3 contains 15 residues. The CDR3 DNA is TGTGCCAGCAGTTCCACGGACAGGGTTTGGGTTAAAGCTTTCTTT. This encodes CASSSTDRVWVKAFF.

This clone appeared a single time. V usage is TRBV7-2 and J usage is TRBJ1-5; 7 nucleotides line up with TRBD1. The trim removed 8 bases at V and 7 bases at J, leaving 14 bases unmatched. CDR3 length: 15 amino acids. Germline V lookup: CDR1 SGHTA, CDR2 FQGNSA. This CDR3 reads CASLPEGTARQPQHF. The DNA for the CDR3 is TGTGCCAGCCTGCCAGAAGGGACAGCGCGGCAGCCCCAGCATTTT.

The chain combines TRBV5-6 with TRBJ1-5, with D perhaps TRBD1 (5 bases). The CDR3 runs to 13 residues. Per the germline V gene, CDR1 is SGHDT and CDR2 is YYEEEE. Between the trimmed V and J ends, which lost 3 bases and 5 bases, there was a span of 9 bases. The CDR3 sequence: CASSSGGYQPQHF. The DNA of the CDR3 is TGTGCCAGCAGCTCGGGGGGTTATCAGCCCCAGCATTTT.

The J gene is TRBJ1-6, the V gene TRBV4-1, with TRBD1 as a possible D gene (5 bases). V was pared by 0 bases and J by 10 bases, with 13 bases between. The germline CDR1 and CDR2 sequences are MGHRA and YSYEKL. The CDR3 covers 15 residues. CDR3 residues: CASSQDVSGHSPLHF. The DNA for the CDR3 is TGCGCCAGCAGCCAAGATGTGTCAGGGCACTCACCCCTCCACTTT.

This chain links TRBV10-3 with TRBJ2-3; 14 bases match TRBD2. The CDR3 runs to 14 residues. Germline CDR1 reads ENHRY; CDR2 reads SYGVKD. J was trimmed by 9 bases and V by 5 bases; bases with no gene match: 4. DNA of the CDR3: TGTGCCATCAGTTCCGGGACTAGCGGGGGAACGCAGTATTTT. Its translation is CAISSGTSGGTQYF.

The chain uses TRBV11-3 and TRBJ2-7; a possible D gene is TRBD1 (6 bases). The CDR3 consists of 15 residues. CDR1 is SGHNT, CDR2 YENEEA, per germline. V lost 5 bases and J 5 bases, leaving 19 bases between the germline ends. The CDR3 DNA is TGTGCCAGCAGCATGACCGGGACAAGACCCCACGAGCAGTACTTC. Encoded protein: CASSMTGTRPHEQYF.

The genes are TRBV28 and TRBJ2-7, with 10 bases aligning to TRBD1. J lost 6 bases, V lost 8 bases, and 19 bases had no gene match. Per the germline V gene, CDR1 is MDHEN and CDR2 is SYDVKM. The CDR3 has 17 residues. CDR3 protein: CASGERGSGTGVGEQYF. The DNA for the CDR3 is TGTGCCAGCGGTGAACGAGGCTCCGGGACAGGGGTGGGCGAGCAGTACTTC. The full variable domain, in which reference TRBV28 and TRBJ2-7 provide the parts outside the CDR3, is DVKVTQSSRYLVKRTGEKVFLECVQDMDHENMFWYRQDPGLGLRLIYFSYDVKMKEKGDIPEGYSVSREKKERFSLILESASTNQTSMYLCASGERGSGTGVGEQYFGPGTRLTVT.

In nucleotides, the CDR3 is TGTGCCAGCAGTCCACAGACAGGGAGAGATGAAAAACTGTTTTTT. Translating it yields CASSPQTGRDEKLFF. The chain couples TRBV25-1 to TRBJ1-4, with 7 positions matching TRBD1. This CDR3 has 15 residues. Trimming cost V 5 bases and J 6 bases; bases outside gene matches: 9. The germline V gene has CDR1 MGHDK and CDR2 SYGVNS.

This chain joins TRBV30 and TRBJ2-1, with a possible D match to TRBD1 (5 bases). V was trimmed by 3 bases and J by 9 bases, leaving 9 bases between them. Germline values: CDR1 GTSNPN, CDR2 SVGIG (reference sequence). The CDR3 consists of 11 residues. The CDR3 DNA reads TGTGCCTGGAGCCCTAGGGGTGAGCAGTTCTTC. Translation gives CAWSPRGEQFF.

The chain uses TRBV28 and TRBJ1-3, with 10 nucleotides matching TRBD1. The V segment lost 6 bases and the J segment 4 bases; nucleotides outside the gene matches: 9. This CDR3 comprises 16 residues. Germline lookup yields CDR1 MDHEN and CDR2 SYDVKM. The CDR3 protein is CASRIRQGAGGNTIYF. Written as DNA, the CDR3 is TGTGCCAGCAGAATCCGACAGGGGGCGGGAGGAAACACCATATATTTT. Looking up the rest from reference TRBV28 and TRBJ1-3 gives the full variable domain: DVKVTQSSRYLVKRTGEKVFLECVQDMDHENMFWYRQDPGLGLRLIYFSYDVKMKEKGDIPEGYSVSREKKERFSLILESASTNQTSMYLCASRIRQGAGGNTIYFGEGSWLTVV.

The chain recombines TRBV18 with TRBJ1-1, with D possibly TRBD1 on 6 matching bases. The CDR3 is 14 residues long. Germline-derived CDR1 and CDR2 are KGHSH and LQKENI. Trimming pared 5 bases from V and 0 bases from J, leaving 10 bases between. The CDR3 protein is CASSMDSLNTEAFF. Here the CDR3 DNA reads TGTGCCAGCTCAATGGACAGCCTGAACACTGAAGCTTTCTTT.

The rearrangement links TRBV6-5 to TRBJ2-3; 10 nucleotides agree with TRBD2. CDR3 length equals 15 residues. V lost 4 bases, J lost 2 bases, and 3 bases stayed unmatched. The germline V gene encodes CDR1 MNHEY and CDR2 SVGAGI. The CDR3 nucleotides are TGTGCCAGCAGTTCACTAGCGGGGTACACAGATACGCAGTATTTT. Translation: CASSSLAGYTDTQYF.

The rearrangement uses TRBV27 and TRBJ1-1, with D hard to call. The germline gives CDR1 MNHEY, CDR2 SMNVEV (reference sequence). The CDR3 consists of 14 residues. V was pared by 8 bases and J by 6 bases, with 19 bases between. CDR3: CASREAREIAEAFF. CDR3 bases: TGTGCCAGCCGGGAAGCAAGAGAGATCGCTGAAGCTTTCTTT.

The CDR3 DNA reads TGTGCCAGTACCGGGCGGACGGGGGGAGATTCACCCCTCCACTTT. This sequence encodes CASTGRTGGDSPLHF. This chain joins TRBV19 and TRBJ1-6, with a weak D call TRBD1 (5 bases). V was shortened by 7 bases and J by 8 bases, with 18 bases between the two germline ends. CDR3 length: 15 residues. The germline V gene encodes CDR1 LNHDA and CDR2 SQIVND (reference sequence).

CDR3 region: CASSLVARTEAFF. In nucleotides, the CDR3 is TGTGCCAGCAGCTTAGTGGCCCGAACTGAAGCTTTCTTT. The chain recombines TRBV7-9 with TRBJ1-1, with unresolved D. Deletions cut 1 base from V and 5 bases from J, with 8 bases between. CDR1 is SEHNR, CDR2 FQNEAQ, per germline (reference sequence). The CDR3 sequence is 13 residues long. The complete variable domain, with remaining parts taken from reference TRBV7-9 and TRBJ1-1, reads DTGVSQNPRHKITKRGQNVTFRCDPISEHNRLYWYRQTLGQGPEFLTYFQNEAQLEKSRLLSDRFSAERPKGSFSTLEIQRTEQGDSAMYLCASSLVARTEAFFGQGTRLTVV.

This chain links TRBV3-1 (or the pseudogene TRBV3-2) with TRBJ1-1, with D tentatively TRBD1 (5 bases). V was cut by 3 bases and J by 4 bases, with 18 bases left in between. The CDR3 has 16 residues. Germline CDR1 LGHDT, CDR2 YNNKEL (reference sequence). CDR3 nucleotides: TGTGCCAGCAGCCAGATAAGCGTGCGGGGACGCACTGAAGCTTTCTTT. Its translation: CASSQISVRGRTEAFF.

The CDR3 loop is CASRESLNYNEQFF. The CDR3 DNA reads as TGTGCCAGCCGAGAAAGTCTAAATTACAATGAGCAGTTCTTC. The genes are TRBV2 and TRBJ2-1; no definite D call. Germline V gives CDR1 SNHLY, CDR2 FYNNEI. The length of the CDR3 is 14 residues. V lost 8 bases and J 4 bases, leaving 15 bases between the germline ends.

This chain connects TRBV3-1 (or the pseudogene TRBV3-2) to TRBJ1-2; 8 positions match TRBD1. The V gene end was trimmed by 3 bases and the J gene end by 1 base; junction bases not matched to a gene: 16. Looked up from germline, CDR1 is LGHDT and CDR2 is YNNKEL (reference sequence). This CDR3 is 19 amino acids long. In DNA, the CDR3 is TGTGCCAGCAGCCAGTTTAGGACAGGGCGAAGTATTATTAACTATGGCTACACCTTC. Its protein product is CASSQFRTGRSIINYGYTF.

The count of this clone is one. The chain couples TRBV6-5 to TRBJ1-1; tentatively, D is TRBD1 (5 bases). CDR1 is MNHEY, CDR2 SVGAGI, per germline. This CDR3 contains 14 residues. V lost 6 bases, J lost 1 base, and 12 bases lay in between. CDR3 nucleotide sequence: TGTGCCAGCAGCCCGGGGGGGTGGAACACTGAAGCTTTCTTT. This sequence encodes CASSPGGWNTEAFF.

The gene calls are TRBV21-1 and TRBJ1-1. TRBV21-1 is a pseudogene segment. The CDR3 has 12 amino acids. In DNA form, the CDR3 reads TGTGCCAGCAGCCCCGAGGGCACTGAAGCTTTCTTT. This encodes CASSPEGTEAFF.

The CDR3 reads CASSPNPQAEAFF. The CDR3 nucleotides are TGTGCCAGCTCACCAAATCCCCAGGCTGAAGCTTTCTTT. The V call is TRBV18, the J call TRBJ1-1, with D uncertain. Germline V gene lookup returns CDR1 KGHSH and CDR2 LQKENI. This CDR3 is built from 13 residues. V lost 2 bases and J lost 6, with 10 bases in between.

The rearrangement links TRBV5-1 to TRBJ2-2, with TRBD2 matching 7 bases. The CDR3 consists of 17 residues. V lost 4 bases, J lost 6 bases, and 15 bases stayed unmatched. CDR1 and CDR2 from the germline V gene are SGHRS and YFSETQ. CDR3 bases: TGCGCCAGCAGCCGTGAACCCGTGGGTAGCGGGTCCGGGGAGCTGTTTTTT. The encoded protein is CASSREPVGSGSGELFF. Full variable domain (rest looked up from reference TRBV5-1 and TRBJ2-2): KAGVTQTPRYLIKTRGQQVTLSCSPISGHRSVSWYQQTPGQGLQFLFEYFSETQRNKGNFPGRFSGRQFSNSRSEMNVSTLELGDSALYLCASSREPVGSGSGELFFGEGSRLTVL.

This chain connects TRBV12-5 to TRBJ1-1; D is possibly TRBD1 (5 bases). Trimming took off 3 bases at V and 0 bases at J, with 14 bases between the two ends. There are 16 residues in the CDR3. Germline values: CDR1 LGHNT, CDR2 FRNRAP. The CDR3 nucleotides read TGTGCTAGTGGTTTACCTGACAGACGCTTGAACACTGAAGCTTTCTTT. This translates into CASGLPDRRLNTEAFF.